The 3 T cell receptor beta chains reported below all come from one sample, sequenced in a study of T cell responses to AZD1222 COVID-19 vaccine. The table came from immunoSEQ multiplex PCR; TCRdb's copy has only in-frame clones and leaves some out. The table lists 95,000 to 150,000 clones, around nine tenths of them singletons. This material consisted of peripheral blood, taken on day 0 of AZD1222 vaccination. All receptors derive from an adult in good health.

With regard to this clone: This sample also contains other DNA sequences that code for the same CDR3. The chain links TRBV29-1 to TRBJ1-2; 10 nucleotides align to TRBD1. The length of the CDR3 is 13 residues. The V and J ends lost 6 bases and 4 bases, in that order; junction bases with no gene match: 5. Germline loops: CDR1 SQVTM, CDR2 ANQGSEA. Written as DNA, the CDR3 is TGCAGCGTACTCGGACAGGGGGGCTATGGCTACACCTTC. Its translation is CSVLGQGGYGYTF.

As concerns this clone: Germline is not matched at one junction end, which may reflect a read error. V gene TRBV7-7 combines with J gene TRBJ2-3; possible D gene TRBD1, 6 bases. Germline V lookup: CDR1 SSHAT, CDR2 FNYEAQ (reference sequence). The CDR3 has 15 residues. CDR3 in DNA: TGTGCTAGCAGCCCCGGACAGTTTGGGACAGATACGCAGTATTTT. This translates into CASSPGQFGTDTQYF.

The rearrangement links TRBV10-1 to TRBJ1-1; D ambiguous. V shed 4 bases and J shed 6 bases, with 12 bases lying between them. The CDR3 is 13 residues long. CDR1 is WNHNN and CDR2 is SYGVQD in the germline V gene (reference sequence). CDR3 DNA: TGCGCCAGCAGTGTTGGAGATACCCCTGAAGCTTTCTTT. Encoded protein: CASSVGDTPEAFF.